What follows are 19 T cell receptor beta chains derived from one specimen sequenced in a study of technical replicates of blood from a few donors. Profiled with immunoSEQ multiplex PCR; TCRdb holds only in-frame clones, not every one. The data contain 90,000 to 100,000 clones, roughly 95% of them seen just once; the ten biggest clones take up about 0.39%. The sequenced sample consisted of T cells isolated from PBMCs. The receptors here all came from a human donor in good health.

CDR3 residues: CASSYGGRANTEAFF. As DNA, the CDR3 is TGTGCCAGCAGTTACGGGGGCAGGGCTAACACTGAAGCTTTCTTT. V and J are TRBV6-5 and TRBJ1-1; D may be TRBD1 (6 bases). The CDR3 has 15 residues. The V gene's germline CDR1 is MNHEY and CDR2 SVGAGI. V was cut by 2 bases and J by 2 bases, with 12 bases left in between.

The V call is TRBV5-6, the J call TRBJ2-7; TRBD2 matches 9 bases. This CDR3 spans 15 amino acids. With V trimmed by 2 bases and J by 5 bases, 8 bases remained unmatched. In germline, CDR1 is SGHDT, CDR2 YYEEEE. CDR3: CASSFLSGRLHEQYF. CDR3 coding DNA: TGTGCCAGCAGCTTCCTTAGCGGGAGACTCCACGAGCAGTACTTC.

Regarding this clone: This specimen includes other DNA sequences encoding the same CDR3. The CDR3 region has the DNA TGCAGTGCTTCTTCTGGAAACACCATATATTTT. This gives the protein CSASSGNTIYF. The gene calls are TRBV20-1 and TRBJ1-3; no clear D. CDR3 size: 11 residues. Trimming shortened V by 5 bases and J by 1 base, and 3 bases separated the two germline ends. Germline CDR1 DFQATT, CDR2 SNEGSKA (reference sequence).

J is TRBJ1-2 and V is TRBV11-2, with D hard to call. CDR1 and CDR2 (germline): SGHAT, FQNNGV. Trimming stripped 1 base from V and 8 bases from J, with 14 bases between. The CDR3 consists of 14 residues. The CDR3 DNA reads TGTGCCAGCAGCTTAGCTAGCAACCCGAGGGGCTACACCTTC. Encoded protein: CASSLASNPRGYTF.

The rearrangement joins TRBV6-5 to TRBJ1-1, with 8 positions matching TRBD1. Looked up from germline, CDR1 is MNHEY and CDR2 is SVGAGI. J gave up 13 bases and V 0 bases, and 7 bases lay outside the gene matches. CDR3 length: 13 amino acids. CDR3 protein: CASSYSIGDRNFF. In nucleotides, the CDR3 is TGTGCCAGCAGTTACTCGATAGGGGACAGGAATTTCTTT.

This chain uses TRBV4-2 with TRBJ1-1; D not resolved. CDR3 length: 12 amino acids. Per germline, CDR1 LGHNA and CDR2 YNFKEQ. Trimming pared 3 bases from V and 3 bases from J, leaving 5 bases between. The CDR3 DNA reads TGTGCCAGCAGCCAGCCGGACACTGAAGCTTTCTTT. Its translation is CASSQPDTEAFF.

This rearrangement joins TRBV2 to TRBJ1-1; TRBD1 might be the D (5 bases). Germline CDR1 and CDR2: SNHLY and FYNNEI. Deletions cut 11 bases from V and 1 base from J, with 8 bases between. The CDR3 extends over 11 amino acids. The CDR3 DNA reads TGTGCCGCCCAGGGGAACACTGAAGCTTTCTTT. This sequence encodes CAAQGNTEAFF.

The chain uses TRBV10-3 and TRBJ2-5, with 7 bases matching TRBD1. V was clipped by 5 bases and J by 6 bases; unmatched bases: 15. Germline V gene data show CDR1 as ENHRY and CDR2 as SYGVKD. The length of the CDR3 is 16 residues. CDR3 protein: CAISILGQPSSKTQYF. Here the CDR3 DNA reads TGTGCCATCAGTATCCTGGGACAGCCAAGTTCAAAGACCCAGTACTTC.

V usage is TRBV6-6 and J usage is TRBJ1-2; D remains ambiguous. The germline gives CDR1 MNHNY, CDR2 SVGAGI (reference sequence). The germline V and J ends were trimmed by 7 bases and 3 bases, with 12 bases remaining between them. This CDR3 is built from 13 residues. The CDR3 DNA is TGTGCCAGCAAAGGCGACGGAGACTATGGCTACACCTTC. Amino acids: CASKGDGDYGYTF.

CDR3 sequence: CASSYQLLAEQFF. In DNA form, the CDR3 reads TGTGCCAGCAGTTACCAATTACTAGCGGAGCAGTTCTTC. The genes are TRBV6-5 and TRBJ2-1, with TRBD2 matching over 7 bases. Losses at the gene ends were 2 bases for V and 10 bases for J; bases not matched to a gene: 5. The CDR3 runs to 13 residues. Germline CDR1 is MNHEY and CDR2 is SVGAGI.

The chain links TRBV6-6 to TRBJ2-7, with TRBD1 matching 11 bases. Germline trimming cut 6 bases from V and 4 bases from J; bases unmatched to any gene: 5. Per the germline V gene, CDR1 is MNHNY and CDR2 is SVGAGI (reference sequence). This CDR3 contains 14 residues. The CDR3 is CASSRDRGEYEQYF. CDR3 coding DNA: TGTGCCAGCAGCCGGGACAGGGGGGAATACGAGCAGTACTTC.

This chain joins TRBV29-1 and TRBJ1-2; D unclear. Germline values: CDR1 SQVTM, CDR2 ANQGSEA. The CDR3 extends over 11 amino acids. The V end lost 6 bases, the J end lost 4 bases, and 9 bases lay between the germline ends. The CDR3 DNA is TGCAGCGTCGTGGCGGGCTATGGCTACACCTTC. The encoded protein is CSVVAGYGYTF.

The chain links TRBV9 to TRBJ2-1; 10 positions match TRBD2. The length of the CDR3 is 17 residues. CDR1 is SGDLS and CDR2 is YYNGEE in the germline V gene. V lost 0 bases, J lost 10 bases, and 13 bases stayed unmatched. CDR3 residues: CASSVDLAGVQFREQFF. For the CDR3, the DNA is TGTGCCAGCAGCGTAGATCTAGCGGGAGTCCAATTTAGGGAGCAGTTCTTC.

The gene calls are TRBV2 and TRBJ1-2, with 9 bases aligning to TRBD1. The CDR3 sequence is 12 residues long. V was pared by 10 bases and J by 5 bases, with 5 bases of the junction left unmatched. Germline V CDR1 and CDR2: SNHLY, FYNNEI. The CDR3, as DNA: TGTGCCACTTTGACAGGGGGTTATGGCTACACCTTC. This sequence encodes CATLTGGYGYTF.

In its sample, this clone was seen once. The chain recombines TRBV10-3 with TRBJ1-2; a possible D gene is TRBD1 (6 bases). Germline V CDR1 and CDR2: ENHRY, SYGVKD. Trimming shortened V by 1 base and J by 8 bases, and 11 bases separated the two germline ends. The CDR3 spans 13 residues. The CDR3 DNA sequence: TGTGCCATCAGTGAGTGGGGACAACTGGGCTACACCTTC. Protein: CAISEWGQLGYTF.

This clone has a single count. At one end, the junction sequence differs from germline, possibly due to a read error. The rearrangement joins TRBV29-1 to TRBJ2-1; the match to TRBD2 covers 13 bases. CDR3 length: 14 amino acids. The germline V gene has CDR1 SQVTM and CDR2 ANQGSEA. CDR3 region: CSVEGLAGVREQFF. CDR3 nucleotides: TGCAGCGTGGAAGGACTAGCGGGAGTTCGGGAGCAGTTCTTC.

Points on this clone: A junction boundary mismatches the germline segment, possibly from a read error. The chain carries TRBV7-7 and TRBJ2-1; TRBD2 agrees at 11 bases. The CDR3 runs 15 residues. CDR1 SSHAT and CDR2 FNYEAQ come from the germline V gene (reference sequence). The DNA for the CDR3 is TGTGCTAGCAGCTTACAGACTAGCGGGATGGGTGAGCAGTTCTTC. Residues: CASSLQTSGMGEQFF.

This clone occurred a few times. This chain uses TRBV15 with TRBJ2-1, with D perhaps matching TRBD2 (5 bases). Trimming shortened V by 3 bases and J by 0 bases, and 9 bases separated the two germline ends. This CDR3 has 15 residues. Germline values: CDR1 LNHNV, CDR2 YYDKDF (reference sequence). CDR3 region: CATSRGASSYNEQFF. CDR3 nucleotide sequence: TGTGCCACCAGCAGGGGAGCTAGCTCCTACAATGAGCAGTTCTTC.

This clone was counted a single time. This chain uses TRBV5-1 with TRBJ2-5; 9 bases are shared with TRBD2. V shed 5 bases, J shed 0 bases, and the junction held 8 bases outside the gene matches. Germline-derived CDR1 and CDR2 are SGHRS and YFSETQ. CDR3 length: 16 residues. The CDR3 is CASSRRIAGDQETQYF. As DNA, the CDR3 is TGCGCCAGCAGTCGCCGAATAGCGGGAGACCAAGAGACCCAGTACTTC.